The sequence of this T cell receptor (beta chain) was determined in a study of Ad26.COV2.S vaccination and SARS-CoV-2 variants. With 6 bases removed from V and 9 bases from J, the gap between germline ends came to 15 bases. The CDR3 runs 13 residues. Germline lookup yields CDR1 SNHLY and CDR2 FYNNEI. Study conclusions and caveats: Total responses of T cells may have been underestimated by the analyses of TCR breadth and depth. For non-spike TCRs, breadth in vaccine recipients resembled that in placebo recipients.

Treatment given: about 20 received Ad26.COV2.S at low or high dose, single or two shots; about 5 received placebo; per-sample allocation not given. Sampling occurred on day 63 after the first vaccine or placebo injection. The donor's status was that of an adult aged 18-55 years in Boston. An Ad26 vector was used to express Wuhan-strain SARS-CoV-2 spike as the vaccine. Concerning this clone itself: Its antigen is as yet unknown.

The protocol was immunoSEQ multiplex PCR, while the TCRdb copy is restricted to in-frame clones and leaves out a portion. The repertoire holds around 300,000 clones, about 86% seen once, with roughly a tenth in the top ten. This specimen was peripheral blood, taken in a trial of Ad26.COV2.S vaccine versus placebo. The J gene is TRBJ1-5, the V gene TRBV2; a weak D match, TRBD1 (5 bases). The sequence was obtained from a person between 18 and 65 years old who received the Ad26.COV2.S COVID-19 vaccine or a placebo. CDR3: CASRRTTQGPQHF. The DNA of the CDR3 is TGTGCCAGCAGGCGGACAACCCAAGGGCCCCAGCATTTT.